The clone carrying this TCR beta chain was seen many times. No antigen is known for it. About 500 ng RNA was reverse transcribed with alpha and beta constant-region primers. Separate chain-specific third strand synthesis with multiplexing indices produced the alpha and beta libraries. The cDNA received a 5' RACE adapter containing a random hexamer plus an SP2 sequencing primer site. TCRdb called the 5' RACE reads again in MiXCR, with one record for every CDR3 protein. The data show 15,000 to 20,000 distinct CDR3 sequences, with 9% to 15% seen just once and approximately 10% held by the top ten. Germline CDR1 MDHEN, CDR2 SYDVKM. CDR3 length: 12 residues. The V end was cut by 3 bases, the J end by 5 bases, with 7 bases between. The data were taken from a study of HIV-infected patients and healthy controls. All unsorted peripheral T cells were captured because whole blood was used without fractionation.

The study's findings and limits: MAIT alpha-chain CDR3s were frequent in healthy controls, depleted in HIV+.

J is TRBJ1-2 and V is TRBV28; weak D call: TRBD1 (5 bases). Sequencing was done on a sample of blood. This TCR was recovered from an adult in good health. DNA of the CDR3: TGTGCCAGCAGTTTCAGGGCATATGGCTACACCTTC. This codes for CASSFRAYGYTF.